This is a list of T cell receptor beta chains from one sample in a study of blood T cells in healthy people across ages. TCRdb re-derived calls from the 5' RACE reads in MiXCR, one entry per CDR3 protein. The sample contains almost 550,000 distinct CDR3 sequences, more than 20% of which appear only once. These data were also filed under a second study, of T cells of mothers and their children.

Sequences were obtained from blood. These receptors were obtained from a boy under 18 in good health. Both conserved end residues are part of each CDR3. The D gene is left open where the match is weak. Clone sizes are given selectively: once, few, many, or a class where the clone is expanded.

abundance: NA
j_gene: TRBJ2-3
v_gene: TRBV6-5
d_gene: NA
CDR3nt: TGTGCCAGCAGTTACGACAGCACAGATACGCAGTATTTT
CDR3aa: CASSYDSTDTQYF

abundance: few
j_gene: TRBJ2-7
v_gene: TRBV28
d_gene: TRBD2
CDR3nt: TGTGCCAGCAGTCCTCTAGCGGGGGCCGTCTACGAGCAGTACTTC
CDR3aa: CASSPLAGAVYEQYF

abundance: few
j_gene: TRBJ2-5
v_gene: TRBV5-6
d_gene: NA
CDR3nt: TGTGCCAGCAGCTTGCGGGGAGGCCCCCGGGAGCAGTACTTC
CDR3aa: CASSLRGGPREQYF

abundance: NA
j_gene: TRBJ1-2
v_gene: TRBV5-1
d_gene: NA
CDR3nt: TGCGCCAGCAGCGAAGGGACGGGGAACTATGGCTACACCTTC
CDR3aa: CASSEGTGNYGYTF

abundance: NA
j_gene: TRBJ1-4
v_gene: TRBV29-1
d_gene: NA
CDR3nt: TGCAGCGTTGCCGTGACCGTACAAGGTGGAAAACTGTTTTTT
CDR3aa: CSVAVTVQGGKLFF

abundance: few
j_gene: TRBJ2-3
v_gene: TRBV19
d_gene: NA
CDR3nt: TGTGCCAGTAGTGACGCGAACACAGATACGCAGTATTTT
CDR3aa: CASSDANTDTQYF

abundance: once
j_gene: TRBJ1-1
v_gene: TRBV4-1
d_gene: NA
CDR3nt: TGCGCCAGCAGGGAAACATGGGACACTGAAGCTTTCTTT
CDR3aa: CASRETWDTEAFF

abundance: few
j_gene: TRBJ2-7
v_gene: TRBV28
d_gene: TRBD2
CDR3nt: TGTGCCAGCAGTCCACTAGCGGAGACAGAGGAGCAGTACTTC
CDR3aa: CASSPLAETEEQYF

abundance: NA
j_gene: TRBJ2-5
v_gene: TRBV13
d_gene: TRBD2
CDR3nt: TGTGCCAGCAGCTTAGGGGCTAGCGGGGTCGGAGAGACCCAGTACTTC
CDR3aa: CASSLGASGVGETQYF

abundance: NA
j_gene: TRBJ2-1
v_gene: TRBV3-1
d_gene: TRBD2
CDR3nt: TGTGCCAGCAGCCGAACTAGCGGGAGGGCGAGTGGGTCCTACAATGAGCAGTTCTTC
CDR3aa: CASSRTSGRASGSYNEQFF

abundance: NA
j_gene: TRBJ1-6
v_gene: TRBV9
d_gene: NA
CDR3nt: TGTGCCAGCAGCGTAGGGTATAATTCACCCCTCCACTTT
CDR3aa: CASSVGYNSPLHF

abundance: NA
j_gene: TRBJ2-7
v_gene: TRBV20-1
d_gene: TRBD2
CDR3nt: TGCAGTGCTAGCAGACTAGCGGGGGGGTCCTACGAGCAGTACTTC
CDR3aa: CSASRLAGGSYEQYF

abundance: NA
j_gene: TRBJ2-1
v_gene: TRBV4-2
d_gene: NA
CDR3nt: TGTGCCAGCAGCCAAGGTTATATTGATGAGCAGTTCTTC
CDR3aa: CASSQGYIDEQFF

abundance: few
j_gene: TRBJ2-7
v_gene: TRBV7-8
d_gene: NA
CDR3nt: TGTGCCAGCAGCCCGCCAGGGGGGGCAGCCCGTTCCTACGAGCAGTACTTC
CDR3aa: CASSPPGGAARSYEQYF

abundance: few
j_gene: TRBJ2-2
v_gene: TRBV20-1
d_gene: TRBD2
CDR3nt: TGCAGGGTTTCAGGACTAGCGGGCACGACGTACACCGGGGAGCTGTTTTTT
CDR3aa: CRVSGLAGTTYTGELFF